This T cell receptor (beta chain) derives from a study of blood T cell repertoires in COVID-19. Study-wide background: Researchers got acute and convalescent COVID-19 samples from the United States, Italy and Spain. In each case, the material was cDNA or gDNA derived from T cells, B-cell-depleted T cells, or PBMCs.

Unmatched junction bases numbered 8, after V lost 0 bases and J lost 4 bases. Germline loops: CDR1 SGHTA, CDR2 FQGNSA. There are 18 residues in the CDR3. Under the authors' procedure: Estimates of nucleated cell counts were drawn from the amplification of reference gene primers. Profiled with immunoSEQ multiplex PCR; TCRdb holds only in-frame clones, not every one. The DNA was the basis for D and trimming; V, J and clone size are from that table. This table has about 120,000 clones, more than 60% appearing once. The TCR was taken from a man between 65 and 85 years old with acute or convalescent COVID-19. This chain joins TRBV7-2 and TRBJ2-3; 12 nucleotides line up with TRBD2. Sample: peripheral blood. CDR3 residues: CASSLASSSGGGADTQYF. CDR3 bases: TGTGCCAGCAGCTTAGCCAGTTCTAGCGGGGGGGGAGCAGATACGCAGTATTTT.